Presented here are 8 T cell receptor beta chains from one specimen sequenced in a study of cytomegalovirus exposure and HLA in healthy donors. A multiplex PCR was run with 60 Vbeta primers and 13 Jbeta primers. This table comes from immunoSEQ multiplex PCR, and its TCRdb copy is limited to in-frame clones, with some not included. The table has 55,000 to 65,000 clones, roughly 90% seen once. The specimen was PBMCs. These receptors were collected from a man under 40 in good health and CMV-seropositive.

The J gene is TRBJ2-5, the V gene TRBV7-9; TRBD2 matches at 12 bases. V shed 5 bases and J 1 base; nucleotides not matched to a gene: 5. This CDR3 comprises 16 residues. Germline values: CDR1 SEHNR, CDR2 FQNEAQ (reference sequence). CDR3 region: CASSGGTSGPQETQYF. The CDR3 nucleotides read TGTGCCAGCAGCGGCGGGACTAGCGGGCCCCAAGAGACCCAGTACTTC.

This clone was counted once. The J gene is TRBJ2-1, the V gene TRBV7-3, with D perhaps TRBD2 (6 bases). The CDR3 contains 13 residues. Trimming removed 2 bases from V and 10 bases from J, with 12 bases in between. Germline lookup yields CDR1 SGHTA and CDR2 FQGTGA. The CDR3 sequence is CASSLGLASEQFF. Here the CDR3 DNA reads TGTGCCAGCAGCTTAGGTCTAGCGAGCGAGCAGTTCTTC.

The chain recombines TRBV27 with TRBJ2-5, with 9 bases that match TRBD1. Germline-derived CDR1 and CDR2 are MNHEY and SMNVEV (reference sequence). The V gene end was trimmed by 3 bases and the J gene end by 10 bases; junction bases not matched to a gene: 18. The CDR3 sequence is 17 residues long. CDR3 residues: CASSLTRDRVHLGGQYF. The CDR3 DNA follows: TGTGCCAGCAGTTTGACCCGGGACAGGGTCCACCTCGGGGGCCAGTACTTC.

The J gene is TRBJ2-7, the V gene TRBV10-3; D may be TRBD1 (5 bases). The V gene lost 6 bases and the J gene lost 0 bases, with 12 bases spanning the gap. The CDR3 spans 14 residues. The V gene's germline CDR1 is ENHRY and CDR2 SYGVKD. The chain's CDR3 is CAIRGAGNSYEQYF. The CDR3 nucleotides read TGTGCCATCAGAGGGGCAGGGAACTCCTACGAGCAGTACTTC.

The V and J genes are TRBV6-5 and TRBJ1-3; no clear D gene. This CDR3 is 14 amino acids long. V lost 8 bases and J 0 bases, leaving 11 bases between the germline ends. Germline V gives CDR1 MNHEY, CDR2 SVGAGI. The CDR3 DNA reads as TGTGCCAGCGGAGGTCCTCCCTCTGGAAACACCATATATTTT. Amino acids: CASGGPPSGNTIYF.

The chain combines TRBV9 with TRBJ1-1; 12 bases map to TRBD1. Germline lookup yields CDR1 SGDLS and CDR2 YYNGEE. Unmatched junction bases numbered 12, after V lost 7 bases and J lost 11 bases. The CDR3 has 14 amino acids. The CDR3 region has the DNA TGTGCCAGCGGCATCACCGGGACAGGGGGCGTGGCTTTCTTT. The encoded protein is CASGITGTGGVAFF.

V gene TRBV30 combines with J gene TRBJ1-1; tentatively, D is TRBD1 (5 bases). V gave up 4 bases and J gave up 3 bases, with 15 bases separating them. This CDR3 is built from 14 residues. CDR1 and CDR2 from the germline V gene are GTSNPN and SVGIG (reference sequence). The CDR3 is CAWTLQEWDTEAFF. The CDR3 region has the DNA TGTGCCTGGACTTTACAGGAGTGGGACACTGAAGCTTTCTTT.

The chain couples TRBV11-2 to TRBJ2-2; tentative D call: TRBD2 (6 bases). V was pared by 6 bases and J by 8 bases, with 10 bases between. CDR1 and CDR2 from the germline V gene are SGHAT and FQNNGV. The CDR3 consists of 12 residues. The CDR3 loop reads CASRFRGGELFF. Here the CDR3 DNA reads TGTGCCAGCAGATTTCGGGGGGGGGAGCTGTTTTTT.